This is a list of T cell receptor beta chains from one sample in a study of response to subunit inactivated influenza vaccine. MiXCR, run by TCRdb on the RT-PCR reads, gives a single entry per CDR3 protein. The sample includes 800,000 or so distinct CDR3 sequences, around 20% seen only once; the top ten take 10%. This material consisted of PBMCs from blood, taken roughly 5 days after vaccination. The receptors here all came from a man aged 50-60 years who received an inactivated influenza vaccine. CDR3s include the opening cysteine and the closing phenylalanine or tryptophan. Fields, in order: D gene, V gene, J gene, clone size, CDR3 protein, CDR3 DNA. D genes are given only for firm matches. For some rows the clone size is stated as once, few or many, or as a class when expanded; others skip it.

>TRBD1|TRBV12-3/TRBV12-4|TRBJ1-1|many
CASRRQGVPEAFF
TGTGCCAGCAGAAGACAGGGGGTCCCTGAAGCTTTCTTT
>TRBD2|TRBV5-1|TRBJ2-1|few
CASCPGLAGNNEQFF
TGCGCCAGCTGCCCTGGACTAGCGGGGAACAATGAGCAGTTCTTC
>TRBD1|TRBV7-9|TRBJ1-4|-
CASSPGTADNEKLFF
TGTGCCAGCAGCCCCGGGACAGCCGATAATGAAAAACTGTTTTTT
>-|TRBV5-1|TRBJ2-1|few
CASSAEGPHINEQFF
TGCGCCAGCAGTGCGGAGGGCCCCCACATAAATGAGCAGTTCTTC
>TRBD2|TRBV7-6|TRBJ2-5|few
CASSKGLARETQYF
TGTGCCAGCAGCAAGGGACTAGCGAGGGAGACCCAGTACTTC
>TRBD1|TRBV9|TRBJ2-5|-
CASSPGQAKETQYF
TGTGCCAGCAGCCCCGGACAGGCTAAAGAGACCCAGTACTTC
>-|TRBV15|TRBJ2-5|-
CATSRRQGPETQYF
TGTGCCACCAGCAGAAGGCAGGGACCAGAGACCCAGTACTTC
>TRBD1|TRBV28|TRBJ2-7|-
CASSQSRTGKGEQYF
TGTGCCAGCAGTCAATCCCGGACAGGGAAAGGCGAGCAGTACTTC
>-|TRBV29-1|TRBJ2-1|few
CSVEGSGNEQFF
TGCAGCGTTGAAGGTTCGGGCAATGAGCAGTTCTTC
>TRBD2|TRBV5-1|TRBJ2-5|-
CASSLGSGSFGETQYF
TGCGCCAGCAGCTTGGGTAGCGGGAGTTTCGGGGAGACCCAGTACTTC
>-|TRBV4-2|TRBJ1-4|-
CASSQEGDTDEKLFF
TGTGCCAGCAGCCAAGAAGGAGATACAGATGAAAAACTGTTTTTT
>-|TRBV5-1|TRBJ2-3|-
CASSRSSWGTDTQYF
TGCGCCAGCAGCCGAAGTTCTTGGGGTACAGATACGCAGTATTTT
>-|TRBV6-2/TRBV6-3|TRBJ1-6|few
CASSYSRSFPLHF
TGTGCCAGCAGTTACTCGAGAAGTTTCCCCCTCCACTTT
>-|TRBV7-9|TRBJ2-1|few
CASSLGYGRNEQFF
TGTGCCAGCAGCTTAGGGTATGGGCGGAATGAGCAGTTCTTC
>TRBD2|TRBV12-3/TRBV12-4|TRBJ2-3|-
CASSFLAGGHTDTQYF
TGTGCCAGCAGTTTCTTGGCGGGGGGCCACACAGATACGCAGTATTTT
>TRBD1|TRBV11-1|TRBJ1-1|few
CASSRAAGGFSVGTEAFF
TGTGCCAGCAGCCGGGCGGCAGGGGGCTTTTCGGTAGGGACTGAAGCTTTCTTT
>TRBD1|TRBV20-1|TRBJ2-5|few
CSAGTGGFQETQYF
TGCAGTGCAGGGACAGGGGGGTTCCAAGAGACCCAGTACTTC
>TRBD2|TRBV20-1|TRBJ2-1|-
CSASAGLTNEQFF
TGCAGTGCTAGTGCGGGACTAACCAATGAGCAGTTCTTC
>TRBD1|TRBV5-4|TRBJ2-3|-
CASSLGGQAPNTQYF
TGTGCCAGCAGCTTGGGAGGACAGGCCCCCAATACGCAGTATTTT
>TRBD1|TRBV6-1|TRBJ2-4|-
CASNRDSLKNIQYF
TGTGCCAGCAACCGGGACAGCCTAAAAAACATTCAGTACTTC
>TRBD2|TRBV5-5|TRBJ2-3|-
CASSWTSGGTSTDTQYF
TGTGCCAGCAGCTGGACTAGCGGGGGGACTAGCACAGATACGCAGTATTTT
>TRBD1|TRBV2|TRBJ1-2|-
CARRSQGAGYTF
TGTGCCAGAAGAAGTCAGGGGGCTGGCTACACCTTC
>-|TRBV7-9|TRBJ1-5|-
CASSLEGGPQHF
TGTGCCAGCAGCTTAGAGGGAGGGCCCCAGCATTTT
>-|TRBV5-1|TRBJ2-7|-
CASSLEVGYYEQYF
TGCGCCAGCAGCTTGGAGGTCGGATACTACGAGCAGTACTTC
>-|TRBV10-3|TRBJ1-2|-
CAISEGPYRGYTF
TGTGCCATCAGTGAAGGCCCGTACCGGGGCTACACCTTC
>TRBD2|TRBV10-3|TRBJ2-5|few
CAISESTRLAGGLQYF
TGTGCCATCAGTGAGTCGACTCGACTAGCGGGAGGGCTCCAGTACTTC
>TRBD1|TRBV4-3|TRBJ1-1|-
CASSQGWDRVAEAFF
TGCGCCAGCAGCCAAGGATGGGACAGGGTCGCTGAAGCTTTCTTT
>TRBD2|TRBV24-1|TRBJ2-1|many
CATSDLGSGRVNEQFF
TGTGCCACCAGTGATTTGGGCAGCGGGAGGGTAAATGAGCAGTTCTTC
>-|TRBV20-1|TRBJ2-3|few
CSASVVGRGADTQYF
TGCAGTGCCAGCGTCGTCGGGAGAGGGGCAGATACGCAGTATTTT
>-|TRBV20-1|TRBJ2-7|few
CSARDGKSSYEQYF
TGCAGTGCTAGAGATGGTAAGAGCTCCTACGAGCAGTACTTC